These T cell receptor beta chains were read from a single sample in a study of T cell clones after liver transplantation. The assay was immunoSEQ multiplex PCR, and TCRdb's table has in-frame clones only and misses some. The sample shows 45,000 to 60,000 clones, 70% of them seen only once. The material was CD4+ T cells from blood, obtained at the approximately 16-month timepoint. Receptors were obtained from a human patient who received a liver transplant. Some T cells may be provided by the graft donor. Each CDR3 is given with its conserved first and last residue. The D gene is left open where the match is weak. Some rows have no size entry. The others give once, few or many, or a class for an expanded clone.

clone size	J gene	V gene	CDR3 length	D gene	CDR3 protein	CDR3 DNA
NA	TRBJ2-5	TRBV6-5	14	NA	CASSYRGARETQYF	TGTGCCAGCAGTTACCGGGGGGCGAGGGAGACCCAGTACTTC
NA	TRBJ2-7	TRBV2	13	NA	CASTRDSDYEQYF	TGTGCCAGCACCCGGGACTCGGACTACGAGCAGTACTTC
once	TRBJ1-2	TRBV5-6	12	NA	CASSSGGYGYTF	TGTGCCAGCAGCTCCGGTGGGTATGGCTACACCTTC
NA	TRBJ1-1	TRBV6-5	14	NA	CASSEGGVNTEAFF	TGTGCCAGCAGTGAAGGCGGGGTGAACACTGAAGCTTTCTTT
NA	TRBJ2-3	TRBV19	15	TRBD2	CASTRTSGRSDTQYF	TGTGCCAGTACCCGGACTAGCGGGAGGTCCGATACGCAGTATTTT
NA	TRBJ2-2	TRBV28	14	NA	CASSLDLQGRGLFF	TGTGCCAGCAGCCTTGACCTACAGGGGAGGGGGCTGTTTTTT
NA	TRBJ2-5	TRBV7-2	18	TRBD2	CASSLEGLAGRPGETQYF	TGTGCCAGCAGCTTAGAAGGACTAGCGGGGCGCCCCGGGGAGACCCAGTACTTC
NA	TRBJ2-1	TRBV11-2	15	TRBD1	CASSAGDRSGDEQFF	TGTGCCAGCAGCGCCGGGGACAGGTCCGGGGATGAGCAGTTCTTC
NA	TRBJ2-2	TRBV6-1	13	TRBD1	CASSETGTGELFF	TGTGCCAGCAGTGAGACAGGGACCGGGGAGCTGTTTTTT
NA	TRBJ1-5	TRBV6-1	14	TRBD1	CASSEGQGHQPQHF	TGTGCCAGCAGTGAAGGACAGGGGCATCAGCCCCAGCATTTT
NA	TRBJ2-5	TRBV30	10	NA	CAWGGETQYF	TGTGCCTGGGGGGGGGAGACCCAGTACTTC
NA	TRBJ1-5	TRBV19	16	NA	CASSEARGLGDQPQHF	TGTGCCAGTAGTGAGGCGAGGGGTCTAGGAGATCAGCCCCAGCATTTT
once	TRBJ2-5	TRBV4-1	14	NA	CASSQVGGEETQYF	TGCGCCAGCAGCCAAGTAGGAGGGGAGGAGACCCAGTACTTC
few	TRBJ2-1	TRBV7-2	15	NA	CASSLAQGSYNEQFF	TGTGCCAGCAGCTTAGCCCAGGGTTCCTACAATGAGCAGTTCTTC
NA	TRBJ1-5	TRBV5-8	16	NA	CASTLGTGEYGEPQHF	TGTGCCAGCACCCTAGGGACGGGGGAGTACGGGGAGCCCCAGCATTTT
NA	TRBJ1-4	TRBV11-2	13	TRBD1	CASSLDDRVSLFF	TGTGCCAGCAGCTTAGACGACAGGGTCTCACTGTTTTTT
NA	TRBJ1-5	TRBV7-7	13	NA	CASSLGVGQPQHF	TGTGCTAGCAGCTTAGGGGTGGGACAGCCCCAGCATTTT
NA	TRBJ1-2	TRBV2	12	NA	CASSDRPYGYTF	TGTGCCAGCAGTGACAGGCCCTATGGCTACACCTTC
NA	TRBJ1-4	TRBV7-9	15	NA	CASSRGVATNEKLFF	TGTGCCAGCAGCCGTGGGGTCGCAACTAATGAAAAACTGTTTTTT
NA	TRBJ1-1	TRBV7-8	15	NA	CASSLVQGTNTEAFF	TGTGCCAGCAGCTTAGTCCAGGGGACGAACACTGAAGCTTTCTTT
NA	TRBJ2-7	TRBV7-2	13	NA	CASSLDRGEGQYF	TGTGCCAGCAGCTTAGACAGGGGGGAGGGGCAGTACTTC
once	TRBJ2-7	TRBV6-1	15	NA	CASSEGGAQYYEQYF	TGTGCCAGCAGTGAAGGCGGGGCACAATACTACGAGCAGTACTTC
NA	TRBJ2-3	TRBV7-9	12	NA	CASSDVRDTQYF	TGTGCCAGCAGCGACGTTCGGGATACGCAGTATTTT
NA	TRBJ2-2	TRBV10-3	15	NA	CAISESGEWAGELFF	TGTGCCATCAGTGAGTCTGGGGAATGGGCCGGGGAGCTGTTTTTT
NA	TRBJ2-5	TRBV30	16	TRBD2	CAWSVGLGGGGETQYF	TGTGCCTGGAGTGTAGGTCTTGGAGGCGGGGGAGAGACCCAGTACTTC
NA	TRBJ1-1	TRBV5-1	14	TRBD1	CASASGGGGTEAFF	TGCGCCAGCGCATCAGGGGGCGGCGGAACTGAAGCTTTCTTT
once	TRBJ2-3	TRBV6-6	12	NA	CASSWGADTQYF	TGTGCCAGCAGTTGGGGGGCAGATACGCAGTATTTT